This T cell receptor (beta chain) is drawn from a study of cytomegalovirus exposure and HLA in healthy donors. As for this clone: Its antigen is not identified.

Amplification used 60 Vbeta primers and 13 Jbeta primers. Produced via immunoSEQ multiplex PCR; TCRdb's table is partial and in-frame only. Among roughly 110,000 clones listed, about two thirds were seen once. Broader study findings: Whilst most TCR sequences proved rare, a subset of public TCRs occurred across many donors.

The length of the CDR3 is 13 residues. V was shortened by 2 bases and J by 1 base, with 6 bases between the two germline ends. The germline V gene encodes CDR1 SGHRS and CDR2 YFSETQ. V gene TRBV5-1 combines with J gene TRBJ1-1; D call uncertain. The sequenced material came from PBMCs. This receptor was obtained from a man aged 25 to 40 in good health and CMV-seropositive. The DNA of the CDR3 is TGCGCCAGCAGCTTTGACACGAACACTGAAGCTTTCTTT. Translated: CASSFDTNTEAFF.